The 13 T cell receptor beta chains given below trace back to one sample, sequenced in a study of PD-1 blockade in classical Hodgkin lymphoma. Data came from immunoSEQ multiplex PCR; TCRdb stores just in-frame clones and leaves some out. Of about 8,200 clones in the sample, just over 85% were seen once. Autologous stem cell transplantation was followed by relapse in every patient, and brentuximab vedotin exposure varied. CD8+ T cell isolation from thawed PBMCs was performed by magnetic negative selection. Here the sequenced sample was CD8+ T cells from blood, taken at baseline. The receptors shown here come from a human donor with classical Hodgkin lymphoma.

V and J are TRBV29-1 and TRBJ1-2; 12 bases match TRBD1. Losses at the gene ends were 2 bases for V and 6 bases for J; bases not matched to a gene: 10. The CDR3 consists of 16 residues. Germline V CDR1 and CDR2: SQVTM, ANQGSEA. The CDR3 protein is CSVERDRGLFGDGYTF. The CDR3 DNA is TGCAGCGTTGAACGGGACAGGGGGCTTTTTGGCGATGGCTACACCTTC. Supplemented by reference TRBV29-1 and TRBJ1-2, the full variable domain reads SAVISQKPSRDICQRGTSLTIQCQVDSQVTMMFWYRQQPGQSLTLIATANQGSEATYESGFVIDKFPISRPNLTFSTLTVSNMSPEDSSIYLCSVERDRGLFGDGYTFGSGTRLTVV.

The CDR3 region has the DNA TGTGCCAGCAGTTCCACCACGAACGGACAGCCGACGGCCAACTATGGCTACACCTTC. Amino acid sequence: CASSSTTNGQPTANYGYTF. The V gene is TRBV28, the J gene TRBJ1-2, with a tentative D call TRBD1 (6 bases). Germline V gene lookup returns CDR1 MDHEN and CDR2 SYDVKM. With 4 bases removed from V and 2 bases from J, the gap between germline ends came to 26 bases. The CDR3 has 19 amino acids.

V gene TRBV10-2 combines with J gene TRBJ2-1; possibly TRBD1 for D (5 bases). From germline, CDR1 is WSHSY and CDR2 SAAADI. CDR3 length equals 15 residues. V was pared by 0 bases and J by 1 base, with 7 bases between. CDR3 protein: CASSESQGSYNEQFF. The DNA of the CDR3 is TGCGCCAGCAGTGAGTCCCAGGGTTCCTACAATGAGCAGTTCTTC.

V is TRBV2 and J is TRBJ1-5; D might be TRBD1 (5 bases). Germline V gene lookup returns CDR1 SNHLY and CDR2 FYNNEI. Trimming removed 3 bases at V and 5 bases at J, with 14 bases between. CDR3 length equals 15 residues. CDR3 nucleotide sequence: TGTGCCAGCAGTGAGGGGGTTGTAAGTTATCAGCCCCAGCATTTT. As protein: CASSEGVVSYQPQHF.

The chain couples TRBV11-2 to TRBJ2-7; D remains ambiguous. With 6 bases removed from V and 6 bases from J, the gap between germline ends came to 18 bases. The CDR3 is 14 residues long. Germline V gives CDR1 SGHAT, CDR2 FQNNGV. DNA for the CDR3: TGTGCCAGCAGGGTGTCAGACATTGGGTTCGAGCAGTACTTC. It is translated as CASRVSDIGFEQYF.

CDR3 DNA: TGTGCCAGCAGCTTAGTGGACACTGAAGCTTTCTTT. It codes for CASSLVDTEAFF. This chain links TRBV7-9 with TRBJ1-1; D is uncertain. The germline gives CDR1 SEHNR, CDR2 FQNEAQ (reference sequence). This CDR3 has 12 residues. V lost 1 base, J lost 3 bases, and 3 bases lay in between. The full variable domain, its missing parts supplied by reference TRBV7-9 and TRBJ1-1, is DTGVSQNPRHKITKRGQNVTFRCDPISEHNRLYWYRQTLGQGPEFLTYFQNEAQLEKSRLLSDRFSAERPKGSFSTLEIQRTEQGDSAMYLCASSLVDTEAFFGQGTRLTVV.

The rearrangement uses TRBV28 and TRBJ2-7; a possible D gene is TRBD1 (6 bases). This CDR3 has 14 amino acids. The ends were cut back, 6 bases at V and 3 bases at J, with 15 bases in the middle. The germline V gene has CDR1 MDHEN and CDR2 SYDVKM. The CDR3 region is CASSSGTGIYEQYF. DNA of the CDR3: TGTGCCAGCAGCTCGGGAACAGGGATCTACGAGCAGTACTTC.

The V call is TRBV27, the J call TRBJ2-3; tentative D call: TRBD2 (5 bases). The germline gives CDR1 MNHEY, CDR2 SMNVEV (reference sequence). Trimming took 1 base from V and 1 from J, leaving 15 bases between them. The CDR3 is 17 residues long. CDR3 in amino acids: CASSLWPQRTGTDTQYF. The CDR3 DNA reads TGTGCCAGCAGTTTATGGCCACAGAGGACTGGCACAGATACGCAGTATTTT.

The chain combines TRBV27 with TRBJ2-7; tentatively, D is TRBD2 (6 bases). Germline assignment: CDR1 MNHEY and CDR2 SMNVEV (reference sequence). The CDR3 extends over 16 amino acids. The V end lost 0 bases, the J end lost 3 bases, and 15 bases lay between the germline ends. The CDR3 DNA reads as TGTGCCAGCAGTTTATCGGTCGGCGGGATCTTCTACGAGCAGTACTTC. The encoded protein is CASSLSVGGIFYEQYF.

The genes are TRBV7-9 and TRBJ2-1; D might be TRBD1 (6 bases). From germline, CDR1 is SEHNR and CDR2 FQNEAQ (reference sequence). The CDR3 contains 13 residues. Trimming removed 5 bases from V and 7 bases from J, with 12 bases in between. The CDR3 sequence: CASSQDRDNEQFF. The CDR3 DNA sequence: TGTGCCAGCAGCCAGGACAGAGATAATGAGCAGTTCTTC.

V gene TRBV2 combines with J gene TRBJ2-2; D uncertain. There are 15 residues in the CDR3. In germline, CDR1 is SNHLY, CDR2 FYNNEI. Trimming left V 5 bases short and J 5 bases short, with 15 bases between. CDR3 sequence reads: CASSIFDALTGELFF. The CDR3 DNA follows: TGTGCCAGCAGTATCTTTGACGCGTTGACCGGGGAGCTGTTTTTT. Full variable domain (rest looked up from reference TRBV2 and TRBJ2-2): EPEVTQTPSHQVTQMGQEVILRCVPISNHLYFYWYRQILGQKVEFLVSFYNNEISEKSEIFDDQFSVERPDGSNFTLKIRSTKLEDSAMYFCASSIFDALTGELFFGEGSRLTVL.

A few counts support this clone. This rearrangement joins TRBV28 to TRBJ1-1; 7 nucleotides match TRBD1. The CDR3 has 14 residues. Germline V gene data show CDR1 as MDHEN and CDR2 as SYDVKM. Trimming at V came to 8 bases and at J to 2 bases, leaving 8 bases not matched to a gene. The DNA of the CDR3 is TGTGCCAGCGGGGGACAGAGCCTCAACACTGAAGCTTTCTTT. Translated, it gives CASGGQSLNTEAFF. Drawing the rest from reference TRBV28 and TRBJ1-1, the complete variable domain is DVKVTQSSRYLVKRTGEKVFLECVQDMDHENMFWYRQDPGLGLRLIYFSYDVKMKEKGDIPEGYSVSREKKERFSLILESASTNQTSMYLCASGGQSLNTEAFFGQGTRLTVV.

The CDR3, as DNA: TGTGCCAGCAGTGAGGTCCCGGACAGGGAGGTTGAGCAGTTCTTC. Translation gives CASSEVPDREVEQFF. The chain combines TRBV2 with TRBJ2-1, with 8 nucleotides matching TRBD1. Germline assignment: CDR1 SNHLY and CDR2 FYNNEI. The CDR3 is 15 amino acids. V was pared by 3 bases and J by 9 bases, with 10 bases of the junction left unmatched.